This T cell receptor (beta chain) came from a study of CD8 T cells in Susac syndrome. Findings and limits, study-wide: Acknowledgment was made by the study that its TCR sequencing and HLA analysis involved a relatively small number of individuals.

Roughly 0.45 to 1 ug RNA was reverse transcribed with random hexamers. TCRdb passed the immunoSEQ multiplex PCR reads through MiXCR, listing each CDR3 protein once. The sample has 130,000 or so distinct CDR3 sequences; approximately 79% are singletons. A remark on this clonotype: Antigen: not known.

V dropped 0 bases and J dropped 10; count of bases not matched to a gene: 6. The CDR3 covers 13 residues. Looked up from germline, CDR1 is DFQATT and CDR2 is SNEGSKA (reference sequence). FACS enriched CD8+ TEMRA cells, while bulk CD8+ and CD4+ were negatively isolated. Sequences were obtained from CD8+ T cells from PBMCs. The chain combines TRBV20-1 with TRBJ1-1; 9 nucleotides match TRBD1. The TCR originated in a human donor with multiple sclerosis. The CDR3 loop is CSARDRTGVLAFF. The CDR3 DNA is TGCAGTGCTAGAGATAGGACAGGGGTTCTAGCTTTCTTT.